This record concerns one T cell receptor beta chain sequence. How the authors handled the data: For nucleated cells, counts were estimated from reference gene primer amplification. Profiling relied on immunoSEQ multiplex PCR, and the TCRdb table lists in-frame clones only, not all of them. V, J and clone size are taken as reported in that table, and D and trimming were inferred from the DNA itself. The data contain about 150,000 clones, 76% of them singletons. This sample was taken from a study of blood T cell repertoires in COVID-19. Turning to the study itself: Specimens from acute and convalescent COVID-19 originated in the United States, Italy and Spain. The cDNA or gDNA used as material had been derived from T cells, B-cell-depleted T cells, or PBMCs.

Per germline, CDR1 MNHEY and CDR2 SMNVEV (reference sequence). Trimming took 3 bases from V and 5 from J; bases not matched to a gene: 4. The CDR3 runs to 14 residues. Sequencing was performed on peripheral blood. V usage is TRBV27 and J usage is TRBJ1-1, with 9 bases lining up with TRBD1. The sequence came from a woman of 80 years or more with acute or convalescent COVID-19. This chain's CDR3 is CASSFGTGRTEAFF. CDR3 in DNA: TGTGCCAGCAGTTTTGGGACAGGGAGGACTGAAGCTTTCTTT.